A selection of T cell receptor beta chains follows, all from one sample in a study of glioma-infiltrating T cells. TCRdb ran MiXCR on the multiplex PCR reads and lists one entry per CDR3 protein. The table includes around 90,000 distinct CDR3 sequences, roughly 40% detected once. The specimen sequenced was glioma tissue, nonneoplastic brain tissue, or PBMCs (not recorded which). The receptors were gathered from a human donor with low-grade glioma or glioblastoma, undergoing nonglioma brain surgery, or in good health (not recorded which). CDR3s include the opening cysteine and the closing phenylalanine or tryptophan. A D gene is named only where the DNA matches it firmly. Clone size is not always given. Where it is, it says once, few, many or a class for expanded clones.

NA TRBJ2-1 NA TRBV27 TGTGCCAGCAGAGGGGCGGGATACTACGAGCAGTTCTTC CASRGAGYYEQFF
TRBD1 TRBJ2-5 many TRBV18 TGTGCCAGCTCACCGGGACAGGGGTTGGAGACCCAGTACTTC CASSPGQGLETQYF
NA TRBJ2-3 many TRBV7-2 TGTGCCAGCAGCTTAATGGATAGCGGCGCGCAGTATTTT CASSLMDSGAQYF
NA TRBJ1-1 few TRBV5-6 TGTGCCAGCAGCTTTACAGGGAGAACTGAAGCTTTCTTT CASSFTGRTEAFF
TRBD1 TRBJ1-2 few TRBV27 TGTGCCAGCAGTCCGACAGGGAACGGATACACCTTC CASSPTGNGYTF
NA TRBJ1-1 NA TRBV20-1 TGCAGCGCTAGAGAGGCGGACCGGCAAACTGAAGTTTTCTTT CSAREADRQTEVFF
NA TRBJ1-2 many TRBV29-1 TGCAGCGTTGAAGGGCAGCTATGGGGCTACACCTTC CSVEGQLWGYTF
NA TRBJ1-2 NA TRBV20-1 TGCAGTGCTAAAGTGAGATTCCCAGACTATGGCTACACTTTC CSAKVRFPDYGYTF
NA TRBJ1-4 many TRBV10-3 TGTGCCAGCGGGGGGTCGACAGAAAAACTGTTTTTT CASGGSTEKLFF
NA TRBJ1-2 many TRBV5-1 TGCGCCAGCAGCGGAGCCTCTCCACGGGGGTTCACTAACTATGGCTACACCTTC CASSGASPRGFTNYGYTF
TRBD1 TRBJ1-1 many TRBV6-1 TGTGCCAGCAGAGATCGGGACAGGGGAGTGAACACTGAAGCTTTCTTT CASRDRDRGVNTEAFF
NA TRBJ2-7 NA TRBV28 TGTGCCAGCTGTTTATACTCCGTGGGTTCTCACGAGCAGTACTTC CASCLYSVGSHEQYF
TRBD1 TRBJ1-1 many TRBV6-2/TRBV6-3 TGTGCCAGCAGTTATACAGGGGTGTCCGCTGAAGCTTTCTTT CASSYTGVSAEAFF
NA TRBJ1-1 NA TRBV29-1 TGCAGCGTTGAAGCCCCAGGGGAGGGGATGAACACTGAAGCTTTCTTT CSVEAPGEGMNTEAFF
TRBD2 TRBJ2-5 many TRBV2 TGTGCCAGCAGCCTTCCCCGGGGACTAGCTGGGGAGACCCAGTACTTC CASSLPRGLAGETQYF
TRBD1 TRBJ2-5 many TRBV27 TGTGCCAGCAGCTCCGGGACAGAGTTCGAGACCCAGTACTTC CASSSGTEFETQYF
NA TRBJ2-4 many TRBV28 TGTGCCAGCAGTGCCCCTTCGGGAAATAAGCATGGAAACATTCAGTACTTC CASSAPSGNKHGNIQYF
NA TRBJ2-1 NA TRBV4-3 TGCGCCAGCAGCCCAGAGGTCGGATCCAATTCGCATGTCTTC CASSPEVGSNSHVF
TRBD2 TRBJ2-3 many TRBV20-1 TGCAGTGCTAGACGACTAGCGAGCACAGATACGCAGTATTTT CSARRLASTDTQYF
NA TRBJ2-1 NA TRBV7-2 TGTGCCAGCAGCTTAGCGGGGGCGAATGAACGGTTCTTC CASSLAGANERFF
TRBD1 TRBJ1-1 many TRBV5-1 TGCGCCAGCAGCTTGAAGCAGGGGGCCACGTACACTGAAGCTTTCTTT CASSLKQGATYTEAFF
TRBD1 TRBJ1-2 many TRBV5-1 TGCGCCAGCAGCTCTGGGCAGGGGGGCTATGGCTACACCTTC CASSSGQGGYGYTF
TRBD1 TRBJ2-1 many TRBV20-1 TGCAGTTCCCAGACAGGGATGTGGAATGAGCAGTTCTTC CSSQTGMWNEQFF
NA TRBJ1-2 many TRBV18 TGTGCCAGCTCACACCCAGGGGACTATGGCTACACCTTC CASSHPGDYGYTF
TRBD2 TRBJ2-2 many TRBV7-2 TGTGCCAGCAGCTTATTTAGGCCGGGACTAGCGGGTAAAACCGGGGAGCTGTTTTTT CASSLFRPGLAGKTGELFF
NA TRBJ1-2 many TRBV7-2 TGTGCCAGCCGGACAACGAACTATGGCTACACCTTC CASRTTNYGYTF
TRBD1 TRBJ2-1 NA TRBV27 TGTGGCAGTAGTCTAGGACAGGGCCTGAATGAGCAGTTCTTC CGSSLGQGLNEQFF